In its sample, the clone carrying this TCR beta chain was seen a few times. Its antigen is not identified. With V trimmed by 6 bases and J by 2 bases, 6 bases remained unmatched. Looked up from germline, CDR1 is MNHEY and CDR2 is SMNVEV (reference sequence). The CDR3 covers 14 residues. The data were taken from a study of persistence of HIV-infected CD4 T cells. Study information: Multiple blood draws of up to 180 mL, except two donors with single leukapheresis.

The libraries were made with immunoSEQ version 4 in survey mode. Each sample used up to 1 ug genomic DNA diluted to about 10 ng/uL. The protocol was immunoSEQ multiplex PCR, while the TCRdb copy is restricted to in-frame clones and leaves out a portion. Among 45,000 or so clones, roughly nine tenths were seen once, and the ten largest hold around 0.48%. Nonspecific anti-CD3/anti-CD28 bead stimulation represents the broad CD4+ T cell repertoire. Responding CD4+ T cells were sorted by upregulation of both CD40 ligand and CD69. Donors had CD4+ T cell counts above 400 cells/uL and were CMV-seropositive. This material consisted of CD4+ T cells sorted from PBMCs after roughly 18-hour stimulation, taken from a patient who received antiretroviral therapy. V usage is TRBV27 and J usage is TRBJ2-7; TRBD2 matches 8 bases. The sequence was obtained from an adult woman with HIV who was CMV-seropositive. The CDR3 loop reads CASRERGTTYEQYF. In DNA, the CDR3 is TGTGCCAGCAGGGAGCGGGGGACCACCTACGAGCAGTACTTC.